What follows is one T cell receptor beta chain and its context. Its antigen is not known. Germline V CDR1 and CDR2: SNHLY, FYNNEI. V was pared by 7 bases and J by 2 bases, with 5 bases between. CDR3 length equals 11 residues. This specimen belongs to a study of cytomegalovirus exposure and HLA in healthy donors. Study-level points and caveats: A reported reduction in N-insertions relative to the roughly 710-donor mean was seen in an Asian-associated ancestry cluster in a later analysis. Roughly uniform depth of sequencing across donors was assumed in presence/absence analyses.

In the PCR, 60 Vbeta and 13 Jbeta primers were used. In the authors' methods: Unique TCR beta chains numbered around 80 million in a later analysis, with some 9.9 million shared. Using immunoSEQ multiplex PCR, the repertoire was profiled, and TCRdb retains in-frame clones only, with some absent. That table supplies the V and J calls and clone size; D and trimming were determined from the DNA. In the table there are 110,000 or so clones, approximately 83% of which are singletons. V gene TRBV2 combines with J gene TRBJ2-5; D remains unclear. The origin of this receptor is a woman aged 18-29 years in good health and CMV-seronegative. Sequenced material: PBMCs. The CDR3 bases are TGTGCCAGCAATCAGCAAGAGACCCAGTACTTC. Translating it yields CASNQQETQYF.